The 23 T cell receptor beta chains listed next were all sequenced from one sample in a study of shared clonotypes between healthy human individuals. The table came from immunoSEQ multiplex PCR; TCRdb's copy has only in-frame clones and leaves some out. This table holds roughly 600,000 clones, 95% to 98% found once. Positive CCR7 selection of CD45RO-negative cells yielded the naive CD8 cells, and terminally differentiated effector memory CD45RA+ cells were excluded. Sequenced material: naive CD8+ T cells sorted from blood. These receptors came from a man aged 25-45 years in good health.

The genes are TRBV5-1 and TRBJ2-1; a possible D gene is TRBD2 (6 bases). V was shortened by 4 bases and J by 2 bases, with 16 bases between the two germline ends. This CDR3 spans 16 amino acids. Germline CDR1 is SGHRS and CDR2 is YFSETQ. The CDR3 region is CASSALGTLPYNEQFF. The CDR3, as DNA: TGCGCCAGCAGCGCGCTTGGGACTTTACCCTACAATGAGCAGTTCTTC.

About this clone: Within the sample, other DNA sequences also encode this same CDR3. CDR3 protein: CASSVTGTASYEQYF. For the CDR3, the DNA is TGTGCCAGCAGCGTTACCGGGACGGCAAGCTACGAGCAGTACTTC. J is TRBJ2-7 and V is TRBV9; D tentatively fits TRBD1 or TRBD2 (5 bases each). V was shortened by 2 bases and J by 3 bases, with 15 bases between the two germline ends. Germline V gives CDR1 SGDLS, CDR2 YYNGEE. The CDR3 covers 15 residues.

The chain recombines TRBV7-8 with TRBJ1-2; possibly TRBD1 for D (5 bases). The germline V gene encodes CDR1 SGHVS and CDR2 FQNEAQ. V lost 3 bases to trimming and J lost 4 bases, with 18 bases between them. There are 16 residues in the CDR3. The CDR3 region is CASSFPRVGAGYGYTF. The CDR3 nucleotides read TGTGCCAGCAGCTTTCCCCGCGTCGGGGCTGGCTATGGCTACACCTTC. The variable domain in full, with the rest retrieved from reference TRBV7-8 and TRBJ1-2, is GAGVSQSPRYKVAKRGQDVALRCDPISGHVSLFWYQQALGQGPEFLTYFQNEAQLDKSGLPSDRFFAERPEGSVSTLKIQRTQQEDSAVYLCASSFPRVGAGYGYTFGSGTRLTVV.

Note on this clone: This sample also contains other DNA sequences that code for the same CDR3. The chain uses TRBV5-4 and TRBJ2-7, with 9 bases aligning to TRBD1. J gave up 3 bases and V 3 bases, and 4 bases lay outside the gene matches. Germline V lookup: CDR1 SGHNT, CDR2 YYREEE (reference sequence). CDR3 length: 14 amino acids. Here the CDR3 DNA reads TGTGCCAGCAGCTCGGACAGGGGTCTCTACGAGCAGTACTTC. Translating gives CASSSDRGLYEQYF.

The V call is TRBV29-1, the J call TRBJ2-1; D is possibly TRBD2 (7 bases). The germline CDR1 and CDR2 sequences are SQVTM and ANQGSEA. The V and J ends lost 5 bases and 6 bases respectively, with 35 bases between them. The CDR3 consists of 20 residues. The chain's CDR3 is CSVLPSGASTGGSFPNEQFF. Here the CDR3 DNA reads TGCAGCGTTCTTCCTTCAGGGGCGAGCACGGGCGGGAGTTTTCCCAATGAGCAGTTCTTC.

The gene calls are TRBV18 and TRBJ2-7; D is unclear. The CDR3 loop spans 13 amino acids. Looked up from germline, CDR1 is KGHSH and CDR2 is LQKENI. The germline V and J ends were trimmed by 0 bases and 2 bases, with 5 bases remaining between them. This chain's CDR3 is CASSPPSTYEQYF. The DNA for the CDR3 is TGTGCCAGCTCACCACCGTCTACCTACGAGCAGTACTTC.

The V gene is TRBV4-1, the J gene TRBJ2-3, with 11 bases identical to TRBD2. The germline CDR1 and CDR2 sequences are MGHRA and YSYEKL. The V segment lost 8 bases and the J segment 3 bases; nucleotides outside the gene matches: 10. This CDR3 is 16 amino acids long. CDR3 bases: TGCGCCAGCGGTTCCGGGACTAGCGGCTGGACAGATACGCAGTATTTT. Its protein is CASGSGTSGWTDTQYF.

This clone was seen once. The chain has TRBV4-3 and TRBJ1-2, with 7 bases aligning to TRBD1. The CDR3 contains 15 residues. V shed 2 bases and J 4 bases; nucleotides not matched to a gene: 7. CDR1 LGHNA and CDR2 YSLEER come from the germline V gene. The CDR3 region has the DNA TGCGCCAGCAGCCAAAAAATGCGGGACAGCTATGGCTACACCTTC. Its protein is CASSQKMRDSYGYTF.

The chain has TRBV7-9 and TRBJ2-1; 7 nucleotides match TRBD2. In germline, CDR1 is SEHNR, CDR2 FQNEAQ (reference sequence). Trimming at V came to 6 bases and at J to 7 bases, leaving 9 bases not matched to a gene. The CDR3 sequence is 14 residues long. The DNA of the CDR3 is TGTGCCAGCAGTCAGAGCGGGAAGGGGAATGAGCAGTTCTTC. Residues: CASSQSGKGNEQFF.

This chain links TRBV9 with TRBJ1-2; TRBD1 aligns across 8 bases. V was pared by 4 bases and J by 4 bases, with 9 bases of the junction left unmatched. CDR3 length: 15 residues. Germline loops: CDR1 SGDLS, CDR2 YYNGEE. This CDR3 is CASSIGQGVRYGYTF. The CDR3 nucleotides read TGTGCCAGCAGCATCGGACAGGGTGTCCGCTATGGCTACACCTTC.

The chain couples TRBV4-1 to TRBJ2-2; D call uncertain. Per the germline V gene, CDR1 is MGHRA and CDR2 is YSYEKL. This CDR3 has 15 amino acids. V lost 1 base to trimming and J lost 8 bases, with 14 bases between them. CDR3 nucleotide sequence: TGCGCCAGCAGCCAAGTGGGCCGCCCGAGAGGGGAGCTGTTTTTT. This gives the protein CASSQVGRPRGELFF.

The chain combines TRBV4-1 with TRBJ2-1; D may correspond to TRBD1 or TRBD2 (5 bases each). Per germline, CDR1 MGHRA and CDR2 YSYEKL. The CDR3 is made up of 14 amino acids. V was shortened by 4 bases and J by 6 bases, with 13 bases between the two germline ends. CDR3: CASSPSGASNEQFF. In DNA, the CDR3 is TGCGCCAGCAGCCCGTCCGGGGCCTCCAATGAGCAGTTCTTC.

V and J are TRBV27 and TRBJ2-2; D not certain. The germline CDR1 and CDR2 sequences are MNHEY and SMNVEV (reference sequence). The CDR3 is 13 residues long. V gave up 1 base and J gave up 12 bases, with 12 bases separating them. The CDR3 protein is CASSLFGEGQLFF. The CDR3 DNA sequence: TGTGCCAGCAGTTTATTTGGAGAAGGGCAGCTGTTTTTT.

In DNA, the CDR3 is TGTGCCAGCAACCCCAGAGACACGGCCCAGAACATTCAGTACTTC. It translates to CASNPRDTAQNIQYF. The chain joins TRBV7-9 to TRBJ2-4; D not resolved. Trimming removed 7 bases at V and 7 bases at J, with 20 bases between. Germline assignment: CDR1 SEHNR and CDR2 FQNEAQ (reference sequence). This CDR3 region has 15 residues.

The chain is built from TRBV6-6 and TRBJ1-5; weak D call: TRBD1 (6 bases). The CDR3 has 15 amino acids. V was clipped by 6 bases and J by 3 bases, with 15 bases between them. Germline CDR1 reads MNHNY; CDR2 reads SVGAGI (reference sequence). CDR3 DNA sequence: TGTGCCAGCAGCCAAAGAGGGGGTTTCAATCAGCCCCAGCATTTT. It is translated as CASSQRGGFNQPQHF.

The chain couples TRBV6-5 to TRBJ2-1; D not resolved. This CDR3 region has 13 residues. In germline, CDR1 is MNHEY, CDR2 SVGAGI. Trimming removed 0 bases at V and 12 bases at J, with 12 bases between. CDR3 in DNA: TGTGCCAGCAGTTACTCGGGCTCCCCGGGGCAGTTCTTC. This gives the protein CASSYSGSPGQFF.

This clone occurred once. The chain links TRBV5-1 to TRBJ2-7, with 7 bases fitting TRBD1. The CDR3 spans 15 residues. The junction had 6 bases not matched to a gene; V was cut back by 0 bases and J by 3 bases. Germline V lookup: CDR1 SGHRS, CDR2 YFSETQ. CDR3 amino acids: CASSLASGQIYEQYF. DNA of the CDR3: TGCGCCAGCAGCTTGGCCTCGGGACAGATCTACGAGCAGTACTTC.

This chain links TRBV5-1 with TRBJ2-1, with 11 bases identical to TRBD2. The CDR3 loop spans 15 amino acids. The V gene end was trimmed by 3 bases and the J gene end by 10 bases; junction bases not matched to a gene: 9. The germline V gene has CDR1 SGHRS and CDR2 YFSETQ. CDR3 region: CASSSTSGRAKEQFF. The CDR3 nucleotides are TGCGCCAGCAGCTCAACTAGCGGGAGAGCGAAGGAGCAGTTCTTC. Full variable domain (missing parts from reference TRBV5-1 and TRBJ2-1): KAGVTQTPRYLIKTRGQQVTLSCSPISGHRSVSWYQQTPGQGLQFLFEYFSETQRNKGNFPGRFSGRQFSNSRSEMNVSTLELGDSALYLCASSSTSGRAKEQFFGPGTRLTVL.

The rearrangement joins TRBV12-5 to TRBJ2-5; 8 bases match TRBD1. CDR3 length: 13 residues. With 3 bases clipped from V and 3 bases from J, the junction kept 0 bases outside the gene matches. CDR1 is LGHNT, CDR2 FRNRAP, per germline. The CDR3, as DNA: TGTGCTAGTGGTTTACAGGGGGAAGAGACCCAGTACTTC. This gives the protein CASGLQGEETQYF. Looking up the rest from reference TRBV12-5 and TRBJ2-5 gives the full variable domain: DARVTQTPRHKVTEMGQEVTMRCQPILGHNTVFWYRQTMMQGLELLAYFRNRAPLDDSGMPKDRFSAEMPDATLATLKIQPSEPRDSAVYFCASGLQGEETQYFGPGTRLLVL.

The chain employs TRBV14 and TRBJ2-1; D remains ambiguous. The V end lost 4 bases, the J end lost 6 bases, and 13 bases lay between the germline ends. The germline V gene has CDR1 SGHDN and CDR2 FVKESK. This CDR3 comprises 14 residues. CDR3 protein: CASSPKIVANEQFF. CDR3 bases: TGTGCCAGCAGCCCGAAGATAGTTGCCAATGAGCAGTTCTTC.

V and J are TRBV29-1 and TRBJ2-7; D tentatively fits TRBD1 or TRBD2 (5 bases each). Germline V gives CDR1 SQVTM, CDR2 ANQGSEA. Trimming took 4 bases from V and 6 from J, leaving 13 bases between them. The CDR3 has 12 amino acids. DNA for the CDR3: TGCAGCGTTGCGGGTTTTGGGGGCGAGCAGTACTTC. Its translation is CSVAGFGGEQYF.

This chain links TRBV28 with TRBJ2-7, with 9 bases lining up with TRBD1. V shed 5 bases, J shed 3 bases, and the junction held 8 bases outside the gene matches. Germline V lookup: CDR1 MDHEN, CDR2 SYDVKM. This CDR3 has 15 residues. The CDR3 DNA sequence: TGTGCCAGCAGTCACGGGACAGGGCTAGACTACGAGCAGTACTTC. Amino acids: CASSHGTGLDYEQYF.

V and J are TRBV4-1 and TRBJ2-7, with 10 bases aligning to TRBD1. Looked up from germline, CDR1 is MGHRA and CDR2 is YSYEKL. The CDR3 extends over 15 amino acids. Germline trimming cut 4 bases from V and 1 base from J; bases unmatched to any gene: 4. DNA for the CDR3: TGCGCCAGCAGCCTCGGACAGGGGGAATCCTACGAGCAGTACTTC. Translating gives CASSLGQGESYEQYF.